The 27 T cell receptor beta chains given below trace back to one sample, sequenced in a study of long-term antiretroviral therapy in people with HIV. The libraries were made with immunoSEQ v3.0 at survey level. Profiled with immunoSEQ multiplex PCR; TCRdb holds only in-frame clones, not every one. The data hold 32,000 or so clones, with almost 85% observed a single time. Sequencing used unsorted PBMCs, obtained roughly 3.3 years after starting antiretroviral therapy. Receptors originate from a man aged 18 to 29 with HIV.

The chain recombines TRBV19 with TRBJ2-7; 7 bases match TRBD1. Germline V gives CDR1 LNHDA, CDR2 SQIVND (reference sequence). Germline trimming cut 3 bases from V and 4 bases from J; bases unmatched to any gene: 9. The CDR3 has 15 amino acids. The CDR3 DNA sequence: TGTGCCAGTAGTATGACCGGGGACAGCGCTTACGAGCAGTACTTC. It encodes CASSMTGDSAYEQYF.

The chain is built from TRBV5-1 and TRBJ2-7; 9 bases match TRBD1. There are 16 residues in the CDR3. Germline loops: CDR1 SGHRS, CDR2 YFSETQ. Germline trimming cut 2 bases from V and 0 bases from J; bases unmatched to any gene: 6. The CDR3 bases are TGCGCCAGCAGCTTCTACAGGACAGGGGACTCCTACGAGCAGTACTTC. Translated: CASSFYRTGDSYEQYF.

The genes are TRBV5-6 and TRBJ1-2; the D is unclear. CDR3 size: 13 residues. The V and J ends lost 0 bases and 6 bases respectively, with 9 bases between them. Germline CDR1 reads SGHDT; CDR2 reads YYEEEE. The CDR3: CASSLDHRDGYTF. CDR3 coding DNA: TGTGCCAGCAGCTTGGATCATCGGGATGGCTACACCTTC.

The chain carries TRBV6-5 and TRBJ2-3; 7 bases line up with TRBD2. Germline lookup yields CDR1 MNHEY and CDR2 SVGAGI. J was trimmed by 6 bases and V by 6 bases; bases with no gene match: 12. The CDR3 spans 15 residues. The DNA for the CDR3 is TGTGCCAGCAGCACCGGGACTACCGTTCGGGATACGCAGTATTTT. It is translated as CASSTGTTVRDTQYF.

V gene TRBV28 combines with J gene TRBJ1-2; D call uncertain. This CDR3 comprises 14 residues. Germline V gives CDR1 MDHEN, CDR2 SYDVKM. The ends were cut back, 4 bases at V and 2 bases at J, with 11 bases in the middle. The CDR3 DNA is TGTGCCAGCAGTTGGTCTGTCGGGAACTATGGCTACACCTTC. It translates to CASSWSVGNYGYTF.

This chain connects TRBV4-3 to TRBJ2-5; the D gene is possibly TRBD2 (5 bases). This CDR3 has 16 residues. V lost 0 bases, J lost 5 bases, and 16 bases lay in between. The V gene's germline CDR1 is LGHNA and CDR2 YSLEER. The DNA of the CDR3 is TGCGCCAGCAGCCAAGATCCCGTGGCGAGAGGGGAGACCCAGTACTTC. This codes for CASSQDPVARGETQYF.

This clone appeared a few times. This chain uses TRBV4-1 with TRBJ1-1; 7 nucleotides line up with TRBD1. Germline CDR1 reads MGHRA; CDR2 reads YSYEKL. The length of the CDR3 is 19 residues. Losses at the gene ends were 0 bases for V and 1 base for J; bases not matched to a gene: 14. The CDR3 DNA is TGCGCCAGCAGCCAAGATGGAGTAACAGGGGAGGCTTGGAACACTGAAGCTTTCTTT. This gives the protein CASSQDGVTGEAWNTEAFF.

The rearrangement links TRBV7-6 to TRBJ2-7; TRBD1 matches at 9 bases. The CDR3 is made up of 14 amino acids. V dropped 5 bases and J dropped 3; count of bases not matched to a gene: 5. Germline V gene sequence: CDR1 SGHVS, CDR2 FNYEAQ. CDR3 region: CASSPGQGDYEQYF. In DNA, the CDR3 is TGTGCCAGCAGCCCGGGACAGGGAGACTACGAGCAGTACTTC.

The rearrangement uses TRBV27 and TRBJ2-5; 7 nucleotides line up with TRBD1. The V and J ends lost 5 bases and 3 bases, in that order; junction bases with no gene match: 3. This CDR3 comprises 13 residues. Per the germline V gene, CDR1 is MNHEY and CDR2 is SMNVEV (reference sequence). CDR3 DNA: TGTGCCAGCAGTCTCGGGACAGAAGAGACCCAGTACTTC. Protein sequence: CASSLGTEETQYF.

The V and J genes are TRBV7-9 and TRBJ2-2, with 10 bases matching TRBD2. Germline CDR1 and CDR2: SEHNR and FQNEAQ (reference sequence). V dropped 5 bases and J dropped 4; count of bases not matched to a gene: 16. CDR3 size: 19 residues. The CDR3 region has the DNA TGTGCCAGCAGCCTAAGGGGCACGGCTCTAGCGGGAGTCACCGGGGAGCTGTTTTTT. It yields the protein CASSLRGTALAGVTGELFF.

This chain joins TRBV4-3 and TRBJ2-7; D remains ambiguous. The CDR3 sequence is 15 residues long. With 4 bases removed from V and 0 bases from J, the gap between germline ends came to 13 bases. Germline lookup yields CDR1 LGHNA and CDR2 YSLEER. This CDR3 is CASSPTDGPSYEQYF. The CDR3 bases are TGCGCCAGCAGCCCAACGGACGGACCCTCCTACGAGCAGTACTTC.

This chain links TRBV10-3 with TRBJ1-1; weak D call: TRBD1 (6 bases). The length of the CDR3 is 13 residues. CDR1 is ENHRY and CDR2 is SYGVKD in the germline V gene. Trimming stripped 4 bases from V and 5 bases from J, with 11 bases between. As DNA, the CDR3 is TGTGCCATCAGTGTGGCAGGGGTTACTGAAGCTTTCTTT. It yields the protein CAISVAGVTEAFF.

This chain links TRBV4-1 with TRBJ2-7; D call uncertain. The CDR3 has 13 amino acids. Between the trimmed V and J ends, which lost 5 bases and 0 bases, there was a span of 8 bases. CDR1 MGHRA and CDR2 YSYEKL come from the germline V gene. Here the CDR3 reads CASSYRASYEQYF. CDR3 in DNA: TGCGCCAGCAGCTACCGGGCCTCCTACGAGCAGTACTTC.

This chain links TRBV5-6 with TRBJ1-1, with a weak D call TRBD1 (5 bases). Germline assignment: CDR1 SGHDT and CDR2 YYEEEE. V lost 2 bases, J lost 5 bases, and 13 bases lay in between. This CDR3 region has 14 residues. The CDR3, as DNA: TGTGCCAGCAGCTTAGCGGGGGGGAGGACTGAAGCTTTCTTT. It translates to CASSLAGGRTEAFF.

The V gene is TRBV7-9, the J gene TRBJ1-1; D might be TRBD1 (5 bases). The V end was cut by 4 bases, the J end by 8 bases, with 8 bases between. This CDR3 comprises 11 residues. Germline CDR1 and CDR2: SEHNR and FQNEAQ (reference sequence). In nucleotides, the CDR3 is TGTGCCAGCAGCTCTGGGGGGGAAGCTTTCTTT. Translating gives CASSSGGEAFF.

The CDR3 is CASSSTSGGLHEQFF. CDR3 in DNA: TGTGCCAGCAGTTCGACTAGCGGGGGTCTTCATGAGCAGTTCTTC. V gene TRBV6-1 combines with J gene TRBJ2-1; 12 nucleotides align to TRBD2. The germline CDR1 and CDR2 sequences are MNHNS and SASEGT. There are 15 residues in the CDR3. The ends lost 5 bases at V and 8 bases at J; junction bases unmatched: 7.

The chain carries TRBV19 and TRBJ1-1; D not certain. Looked up from germline, CDR1 is LNHDA and CDR2 is SQIVND (reference sequence). This CDR3 region has 12 residues. V was pared by 5 bases and J by 6 bases, with 10 bases between. The DNA of the CDR3 is TGTGCCAGTAGTCCCCGGGAGGCTGAAGCTTTCTTT. It specifies CASSPREAEAFF. The full variable domain, in which reference TRBV19 and TRBJ1-1 provide the parts outside the CDR3, is DGGITQSPKYLFRKEGQNVTLSCEQNLNHDAMYWYRQDPGQGLRLIYYSQIVNDFQKGDIAEGYSVSREKKESFPLTVTSAQKNPTAFYLCASSPREAEAFFGQGTRLTVV.

V usage is TRBV5-1 and J usage is TRBJ2-3; no firm D call. Trimming took 0 bases from V and 4 from J, leaving 12 bases between them. Germline lookup yields CDR1 SGHRS and CDR2 YFSETQ. The CDR3 has 15 amino acids. CDR3 protein: CASSLGERSPDTQYF. The CDR3 DNA is TGCGCCAGCAGCTTGGGAGAGCGTAGCCCAGATACGCAGTATTTT.

The chain combines TRBV27 with TRBJ1-5; D gene unclear. Deletions cut 3 bases from V and 8 bases from J, with 14 bases between. Germline V gene lookup returns CDR1 MNHEY and CDR2 SMNVEV (reference sequence). The CDR3 contains 14 residues. CDR3 sequence reads: CASSFFGGREPQHF. In DNA, the CDR3 is TGTGCCAGCAGTTTTTTCGGTGGAAGGGAGCCCCAGCATTTT.

This chain links TRBV27 with TRBJ1-5; D gene uncertain. Germline values: CDR1 MNHEY, CDR2 SMNVEV (reference sequence). Trimming took off 4 bases at V and 9 bases at J, with 10 bases between the two ends. The CDR3 contains 12 residues. The CDR3 is CASSSLLGPQHF. The CDR3 nucleotides are TGTGCCAGCAGTTCCCTCCTAGGGCCCCAGCATTTT.

The J gene is TRBJ2-7, the V gene TRBV5-5, with TRBD2 as a possible D gene (5 bases). This CDR3 comprises 15 residues. Germline loops: CDR1 SGHKS, CDR2 YYEKEE (reference sequence). V lost 0 bases and J lost 1, with 11 bases in between. DNA of the CDR3: TGTGCCAGCAGCTTGGAGGAGCGGCCGTCCTACGAGCAGTACTTC. This codes for CASSLEERPSYEQYF.

The V gene is TRBV2, the J gene TRBJ1-4; D is possibly TRBD1 (6 bases). CDR1 SNHLY and CDR2 FYNNEI come from the germline V gene. V lost 5 bases and J 5 bases, leaving 12 bases between the germline ends. CDR3 length equals 14 residues. The CDR3 is CASSLGGENEKLFF. The CDR3 bases are TGTGCCAGCAGTTTAGGGGGGGAAAATGAAAAACTGTTTTTT.

V usage is TRBV5-1 and J usage is TRBJ1-1; D may be TRBD1 (5 bases). Per the germline V gene, CDR1 is SGHRS and CDR2 is YFSETQ. The CDR3 loop spans 15 amino acids. V dropped 0 bases and J dropped 4 bases, with 13 bases sitting between them. The CDR3 spells CASSLEGPLLTEAFF. The CDR3 bases are TGCGCCAGCAGCTTGGAGGGGCCCCTCCTCACTGAAGCTTTCTTT.

The V and J genes are TRBV7-2 and TRBJ1-1; 7 bases align to TRBD1. CDR1 SGHTA and CDR2 FQGNSA come from the germline V gene. V gave up 2 bases and J gave up 7 bases; unmatched junction bases: 19. CDR3 length equals 18 residues. CDR3 protein: CASSLRSRRGRTPLEAFF. CDR3 nucleotide sequence: TGTGCCAGCAGCTTAAGATCCCGAAGGGGGCGCACCCCCCTTGAAGCTTTCTTT.

The rearrangement links TRBV5-5 to TRBJ2-7; the match to TRBD1 covers 10 bases. J gave up 3 bases and V 4 bases, and 4 bases lay outside the gene matches. The CDR3 consists of 14 residues. Per germline, CDR1 SGHKS and CDR2 YYEKEE (reference sequence). The CDR3 protein is CASSLWTGGYEQYF. CDR3 DNA sequence: TGTGCCAGCAGCCTTTGGACAGGGGGCTACGAGCAGTACTTC.

The chain carries TRBV27 and TRBJ1-1; D might be TRBD1 (5 bases). The germline V gene has CDR1 MNHEY and CDR2 SMNVEV (reference sequence). V was clipped by 4 bases and J by 3 bases, with 18 bases between them. This CDR3 is 16 amino acids long. The CDR3 spells CASSYHPRGGYTEAFF. CDR3 coding DNA: TGTGCCAGCAGTTACCATCCCCGGGGGGGGTACACTGAAGCTTTCTTT.

The genes are TRBV4-3 and TRBJ2-7, with D maybe TRBD2 (7 bases). The CDR3 runs to 15 residues. Trimming removed 0 bases at V and 6 bases at J, with 15 bases between. Looked up from germline, CDR1 is LGHNA and CDR2 is YSLEER. CDR3 loop: CASSQEPGGYFEQYF. Written as DNA, the CDR3 is TGCGCCAGCAGCCAAGAACCGGGGGGCTATTTCGAGCAGTACTTC.